Following are 5 T cell receptor beta chains from one sample sequenced in a study of blood T cell repertoires in COVID-19. Using immunoSEQ multiplex PCR, the repertoire was profiled, and TCRdb retains in-frame clones only, with some absent. This table holds fewer than 300,000 clones, 75% to 90% found once. The sample was peripheral blood. These receptors came from a woman aged 70-85 years with active or convalescent COVID-19.

This clone was seen only once. CDR3 sequence: CAGGQGLIAEAFF. CDR3 nucleotide sequence: TGCGCCGGGGGACAGGGGCTCATCGCTGAAGCTTTCTTT. V usage is TRBV10-2 and J usage is TRBJ1-1, with 10 positions matching TRBD1. Looked up from germline, CDR1 is WSHSY and CDR2 is SAAADI. The CDR3 has 13 residues. The junction had 9 bases not matched to a gene; V was cut back by 11 bases and J by 6 bases.

This clone was counted once. V is TRBV2 and J is TRBJ2-1; 11 positions match TRBD2. The CDR3 is 16 residues long. CDR1 and CDR2 (germline): SNHLY, FYNNEI. Losses at the gene ends were 2 bases for V and 6 bases for J; bases not matched to a gene: 6. CDR3 DNA: TGTGCCAGCAGTGAAAGAGGTAGCGGGAGGGGCAATGAGCAGTTCTTC. Its translation: CASSERGSGRGNEQFF.

This clone was observed a single time. J is TRBJ1-2 and V is TRBV18, with D tentatively TRBD1 (6 bases). Trimming took 2 bases from V and 4 from J, leaving 11 bases between them. The CDR3 is 14 residues long. Germline V gene lookup returns CDR1 KGHSH and CDR2 LQKENI. The CDR3, as DNA: TGTGCCAGCTCACCATCGACAGGCCTCTATGGCTACACCTTC. Translating it yields CASSPSTGLYGYTF.

The chain links TRBV18 to TRBJ1-4, with D possibly matching TRBD1 (5 bases). V gave up 5 bases and J gave up 8 bases, with 12 bases separating them. Germline CDR1 KGHSH, CDR2 LQKENI. This CDR3 spans 13 amino acids. The CDR3 DNA is TGTGCCAGCTCAGTCGGAGACAGCGAAAAACTGTTTTTT. Protein: CASSVGDSEKLFF.

This chain uses TRBV5-5 with TRBJ2-1; 7 nucleotides align to TRBD2. CDR3 length: 17 residues. Trimming cost V 2 bases and J 4 bases; bases outside gene matches: 12. Germline lookup yields CDR1 SGHKS and CDR2 YYEKEE (reference sequence). CDR3 protein: CASSFPPLGGGYNEQFF. CDR3 DNA: TGTGCCAGCAGCTTCCCCCCCCTGGGGGGGGGTTACAATGAGCAGTTCTTC.